This is a list of T cell receptor beta chains from one sample in a study of blood T cell repertoires in COVID-19. This table comes from immunoSEQ multiplex PCR, and its TCRdb copy is limited to in-frame clones, with some not included. The top ten clones hold about 0.75% of a sample with around 480,000 clones, approximately 86% of them seen once. Material: PBMCs or T cells enriched from blood (not recorded which). The receptors were sampled from a woman under 30 who had recovered from COVID-19. The CDR3 runs from the conserved cysteine through the conserved F or W. The D gene is left open where the match is weak. Not all rows give a size; the values are once, few, many and, for expanded clones, a class.

J gene,V gene,clone size,D gene,CDR3 protein,CDR3 DNA
TRBJ2-5,TRBV5-1,.,TRBD2,CASSTGLAGETQYF,TGCGCCAGCAGCACGGGACTAGCCGGGGAGACCCAGTACTTC
TRBJ2-7,TRBV2,.,.,CASSVGGNEQYF,TGTGCCAGCAGTGTCGGCGGGAACGAGCAGTACTTC
TRBJ2-2,TRBV5-1,.,.,CASSLFGGTGELFF,TGCGCCAGCAGCTTGTTCGGCGGGACCGGGGAGCTGTTTTTT
TRBJ1-2,TRBV2,.,TRBD1,CASSEGGTANYGYTF,TGTGCCAGCAGTGAAGGTGGGACAGCTAACTATGGCTACACCTTC
TRBJ2-7,TRBV14,.,TRBD2,CASRLTGGDSYEQYF,TGTGCCAGCAGGCTTACGGGGGGGGACTCCTACGAGCAGTACTTC
TRBJ1-5,TRBV5-6,.,TRBD1,CASSLEDRGVHSNQPQHF,TGTGCCAGCAGCTTGGAAGACAGGGGGGTCCATAGCAATCAGCCCCAGCATTTT
TRBJ1-2,TRBV27,.,.,CASSSLTGINGYTF,TGTGCCAGCAGTTCCCTTACAGGTATCAATGGCTACACCTTC
TRBJ1-5,TRBV19,.,.,CASSIEGGLDQPQHF,TGTGCCAGTAGTATAGAAGGGGGACTAGATCAGCCCCAGCATTTT
TRBJ1-5,TRBV19,.,TRBD1,CASSPLSGGGQPQHF,TGTGCCAGTAGTCCCCTCTCAGGGGGCGGTCAGCCCCAGCATTTT
TRBJ2-1,TRBV27,.,TRBD2,CASSLLPPAGGQEQFF,TGTGCCAGCAGTTTATTGCCCCCAGCGGGGGGGCAGGAGCAGTTCTTC
TRBJ2-3,TRBV15,.,TRBD2,CATSRALAGGTDTQYF,TGTGCCACCAGCAGAGCTCTAGCGGGGGGCACAGATACGCAGTATTTT
TRBJ1-4,TRBV5-1,.,.,CASSRDYNEKLFF,TGCGCCAGCAGCCGGGACTATAATGAAAAACTGTTTTTT
TRBJ2-7,TRBV30,.,.,CAWSVMFLEGEQYF,TGTGCCTGGAGTGTAATGTTTTTGGAGGGCGAGCAGTACTTC
TRBJ2-7,TRBV6-5,.,TRBD2,CASSSSGGYYEQYF,TGTGCCAGCAGTTCTAGCGGGGGGTACTACGAGCAGTACTTC
TRBJ2-7,TRBV28,.,TRBD1,CASSLSQGANYEQYF,TGTGCCAGCAGTTTATCACAGGGGGCGAACTACGAGCAGTACTTC
TRBJ1-5,TRBV7-2,few,.,CASSSRGGNQPQHF,TGTGCCAGCAGCTCCCGGGGGGGCAATCAGCCCCAGCATTTT
TRBJ1-1,TRBV5-1,.,.,CASSLSGGQTNTEAFF,TGCGCCAGCAGCTTGAGTGGCGGACAGACGAACACTGAAGCTTTCTTT
TRBJ1-2,TRBV12-5,once,TRBD1,CASGLVRFARRGGAGDYGYTF,TGTGCTAGTGGTTTGGTACGATTCGCGAGACGAGGGGGCGCCGGTGACTATGGCTACACCTTC
TRBJ2-1,TRBV3-1/TRBV3-2,.,.,CASSGPARGKDNEQFF,TGTGCCAGCAGCGGCCCCGCTAGGGGGAAAGACAATGAGCAGTTCTTC
TRBJ2-1,TRBV2,few,TRBD1,CASSDRTGVSYNEQFF,TGTGCCAGCAGTGACAGGACAGGGGTGTCCTACAATGAGCAGTTCTTC
TRBJ1-2,TRBV5-6,.,TRBD1,CASSSEFRDRIYGYTF,TGTGCCAGCAGCTCGGAATTTAGGGACAGAATTTATGGCTACACCTTC
TRBJ2-7,TRBV6-5,.,TRBD2,CASIGGVAYEQYF,TGTGCCAGCATCGGGGGGGTTGCCTACGAGCAGTACTTC
TRBJ1-3,TRBV2,.,.,CASRDPTRNTGNTIYF,TGTGCCAGCAGAGACCCGACACGAAATACTGGAAACACCATATATTTT
TRBJ2-2,TRBV30,.,.,CAWSGVGTGELFF,TGTGCCTGGAGCGGGGTGGGCACCGGGGAGCTGTTTTTT
TRBJ1-1,TRBV10-3,.,.,CAISVARGGSTEAFF,TGTGCCATCAGTGTCGCCCGGGGAGGGTCCACTGAAGCTTTCTTT
TRBJ1-2,TRBV27,.,TRBD1,CASTNRGFDGYTF,TGTGCCAGCACCAACAGGGGTTTCGATGGCTACACCTTC
TRBJ2-6,TRBV5-1,.,TRBD2,CASSLDFGLASVRANVLTF,TGCGCCAGCAGCTTGGATTTTGGACTAGCGTCCGTCCGGGCCAACGTCCTGACTTTC
TRBJ1-2,TRBV2,.,TRBD1,CASSEAGRQGKRF,TGTGCCAGCAGTGAAGCCGGACGACAGGGGAAGCGATTC
TRBJ2-3,TRBV5-1,.,TRBD2,CASSLGLSGSGVTDTQYF,TGCGCCAGCAGCTTGGGTTTATCTGGCAGCGGGGTCACAGATACGCAGTATTTT
TRBJ1-1,TRBV5-6,.,.,CASSDVTGGEAFF,TGTGCCAGCAGTGACGTAACAGGTGGTGAAGCTTTCTTT
TRBJ2-3,TRBV20-1,few,.,CSASPNTGNTDTQYF,TGCAGTGCTAGTCCTAACACAGGCAACACAGATACGCAGTATTTT
TRBJ1-3,TRBV6-5,.,TRBD1,CASGRTGTGNTIYF,TGTGCCAGCGGACGGACAGGGACTGGAAACACCATATATTTT
TRBJ2-2,TRBV6-6,.,TRBD2,CASSPPASGLNTGELFF,TGTGCCAGCAGTCCTCCTGCTAGCGGGCTCAACACCGGGGAGCTGTTTTTT
TRBJ2-3,TRBV28,.,TRBD1,CASSPHVWDREGDTQYF,TGTGCCAGCAGCCCCCACGTCTGGGACAGGGAGGGAGATACGCAGTATTTT
TRBJ1-2,TRBV2,.,.,CASSELREGGYGYTF,TGTGCCAGCAGTGAATTGAGGGAGGGAGGCTATGGCTACACCTTC
TRBJ1-1,TRBV6-1,once,.,CASSERGERTEAFF,TGTGCCAGCAGTGAACGAGGAGAAAGGACTGAAGCTTTCTTT
TRBJ2-5,TRBV5-5,.,.,CASSLAAGEETQYF,TGTGCCAGCAGCTTGGCGGCAGGGGAAGAGACCCAGTACTTC
TRBJ2-2,TRBV28,.,.,CASSLEPRGPGELFF,TGTGCCAGCAGTTTAGAACCTCGGGGTCCCGGGGAGCTGTTTTTT
TRBJ1-3,TRBV2,.,.,CASSDQNLRNTIYF,TGTGCCAGCAGTGACCAGAACCTTCGAAACACCATATATTTT
TRBJ2-1,TRBV6-5,.,TRBD2,CASATSGYNEQFF,TGTGCCAGCGCGACTAGCGGGTACAATGAGCAGTTCTTC
TRBJ2-5,TRBV28,.,.,CASSLLGTEETQYF,TGTGCCAGCAGTTTATTAGGCACGGAGGAGACCCAGTACTTC
TRBJ2-3,TRBV4-1,.,.,CASSRADGTDTQYF,TGCGCCAGCAGCCGCGCTGACGGGACTGATACGCAGTATTTT